Listed below are T cell receptor beta chains from one sample, sequenced in a study of siplizumab effects on memory and regulatory T cells. Clones were sequenced by immunoSEQ multiplex PCR, and TCRdb holds only the in-frame ones, with some missing. The sample yields about 50,000 clones, 95% to 97% seen once. Sequencing used naive CD4+ T cells sorted from blood. The receptor set was obtained from a human donor in good health. The CDR3 runs from the conserved cysteine through the conserved F or W. A D gene is named only where the DNA matches it firmly. Size values are once, few and many counts, or a class for expanded clones, and some rows have none.

TRBD2	TRBV19	TRBJ2-7	-	TGTGCCAGTAGTAGTTTAGCGGGTTCTTACGAGCAGTACTTC	CASSSLAGSYEQYF
TRBD1	TRBV28	TRBJ2-2	-	TGTGCCAGCAGTTCAACCGGGACAGGGGGCACCGGGGAGCTGTTTTTT	CASSSTGTGGTGELFF
TRBD2	TRBV28	TRBJ2-5	-	TGTGCCAGCAGTTATGAGGGACTAACCCAAGAGACCCAGTACTTC	CASSYEGLTQETQYF
-	TRBV4-1	TRBJ1-2	-	TGCGCCAGCAGCCAAGCTTCGCGGAACTATGGCTACACCTTC	CASSQASRNYGYTF
-	TRBV4-1	TRBJ1-4	-	TGCGCCAGCAGCCACTTGCGAACGGATCGTGAAAAACTGTTTTTT	CASSHLRTDREKLFF
-	TRBV28	TRBJ1-2	once	TGTGCCAGCAGTTTACAGGGGTATGGCTACACCTTC	CASSLQGYGYTF
-	TRBV5-4	TRBJ2-2	few	TGTGCCAGCAGCTTGCGAGGGGAGCTGTTTTTT	CASSLRGELFF
TRBD1	TRBV4-3	TRBJ1-2	-	TGCGCCAGCAGCCCAGGGGGCTTCGGCGGCTACACCTTC	CASSPGGFGGYTF
TRBD1	TRBV4-3	TRBJ2-1	-	TGCGCCAGCAGCCAAGTGGTTGCGGGACAGGGAAACAATGAGCAGTTCTTC	CASSQVVAGQGNNEQFF
TRBD1	TRBV5-6	TRBJ2-7	-	TGTGCCAGCAGCTTTTACGGGACAGGGGGAAACGAGCAGTACTTC	CASSFYGTGGNEQYF
-	TRBV19	TRBJ1-5	-	TGTGCCAGTAGTATAGGCCCGGGGGAACCCAATCAGCCCCAGCATTTT	CASSIGPGEPNQPQHF
-	TRBV28	TRBJ1-2	once	TGTGCCAGCAGTTTATCCGGAGGATTGGGCTACACCTTC	CASSLSGGLGYTF
-	TRBV6-5	TRBJ2-7	-	TGTGCCAGCAGGCGGGATACGGGACAGCTTTACGAGCAGTACTTC	CASRRDTGQLYEQYF
-	TRBV29-1	TRBJ1-2	-	TGCAGCGTTGAAGTAGCCAGGGAGAATGGCTACACCTTC	CSVEVARENGYTF
-	TRBV2	TRBJ2-7	once	TGTGCCAGCAGGAGGGGCAGCTACGAGCAGTACTTC	CASRRGSYEQYF